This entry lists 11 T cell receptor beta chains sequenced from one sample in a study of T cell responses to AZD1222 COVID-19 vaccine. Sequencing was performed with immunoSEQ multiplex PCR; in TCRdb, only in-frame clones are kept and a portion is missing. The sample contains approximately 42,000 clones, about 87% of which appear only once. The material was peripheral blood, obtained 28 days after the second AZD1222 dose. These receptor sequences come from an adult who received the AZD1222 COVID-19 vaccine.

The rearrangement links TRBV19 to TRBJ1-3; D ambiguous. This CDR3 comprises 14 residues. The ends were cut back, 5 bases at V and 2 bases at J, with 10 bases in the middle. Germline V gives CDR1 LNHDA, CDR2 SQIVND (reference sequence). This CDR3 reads CASSPGSTGNTIYF. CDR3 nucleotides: TGTGCCAGTAGTCCTGGGTCCACTGGAAACACCATATATTTT.

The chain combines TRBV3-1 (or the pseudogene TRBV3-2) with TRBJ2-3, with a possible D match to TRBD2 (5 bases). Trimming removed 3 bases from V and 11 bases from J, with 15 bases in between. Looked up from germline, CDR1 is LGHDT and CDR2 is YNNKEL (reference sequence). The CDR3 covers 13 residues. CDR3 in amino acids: CASSQDLNNKQYF. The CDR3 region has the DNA TGTGCCAGCAGCCAGGACTTAAACAACAAGCAGTATTTT.

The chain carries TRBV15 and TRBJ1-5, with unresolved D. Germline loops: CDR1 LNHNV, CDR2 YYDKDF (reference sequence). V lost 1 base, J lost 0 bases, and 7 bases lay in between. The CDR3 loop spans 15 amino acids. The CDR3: CATSRGSGSNQPQHF. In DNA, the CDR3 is TGTGCCACCAGCAGAGGGTCCGGTAGCAATCAGCCCCAGCATTTT.

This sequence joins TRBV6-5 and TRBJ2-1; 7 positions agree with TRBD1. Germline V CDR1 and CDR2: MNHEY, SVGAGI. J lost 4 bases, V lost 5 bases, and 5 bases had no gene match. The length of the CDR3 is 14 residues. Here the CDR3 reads CASSHRGQYNEQFF. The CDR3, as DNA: TGTGCCAGCAGTCACAGGGGTCAGTACAATGAGCAGTTCTTC.

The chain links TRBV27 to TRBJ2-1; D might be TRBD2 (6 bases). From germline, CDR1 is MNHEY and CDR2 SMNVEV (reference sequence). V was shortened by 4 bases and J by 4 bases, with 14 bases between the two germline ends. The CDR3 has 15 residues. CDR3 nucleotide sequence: TGTGCCAGCAGTTACGAGGCGGGACCTTACAATGAGCAGTTCTTC. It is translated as CASSYEAGPYNEQFF.

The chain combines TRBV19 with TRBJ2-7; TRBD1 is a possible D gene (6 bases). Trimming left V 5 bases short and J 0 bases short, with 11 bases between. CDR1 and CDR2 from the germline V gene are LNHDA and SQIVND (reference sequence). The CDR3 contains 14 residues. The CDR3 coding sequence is TGTGCCAGTAGTCCACAGGGACCCTCCTACGAGCAGTACTTC. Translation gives CASSPQGPSYEQYF.

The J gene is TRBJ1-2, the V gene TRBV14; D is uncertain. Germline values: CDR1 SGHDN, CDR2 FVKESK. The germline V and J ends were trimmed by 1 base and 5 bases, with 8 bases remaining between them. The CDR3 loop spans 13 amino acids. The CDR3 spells CASSQGSRYGYTF. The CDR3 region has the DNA TGTGCCAGCAGCCAAGGCTCCAGATATGGCTACACCTTC.

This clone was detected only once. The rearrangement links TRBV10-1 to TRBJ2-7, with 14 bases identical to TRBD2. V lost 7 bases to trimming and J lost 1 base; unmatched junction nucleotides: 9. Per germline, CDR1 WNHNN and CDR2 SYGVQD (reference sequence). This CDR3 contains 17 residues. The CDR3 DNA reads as TGCGCCAGCACTACCGGGACTAGCGGGGGAAGATCCTACGAGCAGTACTTC. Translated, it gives CASTTGTSGGRSYEQYF.

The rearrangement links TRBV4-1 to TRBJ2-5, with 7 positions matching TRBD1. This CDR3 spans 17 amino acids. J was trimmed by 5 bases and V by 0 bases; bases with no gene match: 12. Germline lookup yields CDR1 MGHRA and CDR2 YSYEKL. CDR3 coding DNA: TGCGCCAGCAGCCAAGAGGGGGTGCAGACAGGGCAGGAGACCCAGTACTTC. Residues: CASSQEGVQTGQETQYF.

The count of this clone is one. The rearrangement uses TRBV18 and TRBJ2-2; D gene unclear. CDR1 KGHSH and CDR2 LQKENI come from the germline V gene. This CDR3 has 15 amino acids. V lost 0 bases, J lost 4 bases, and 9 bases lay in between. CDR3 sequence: CASSPPSQSTGELFF. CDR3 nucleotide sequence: TGTGCCAGCTCACCACCCTCTCAGAGCACCGGGGAGCTGTTTTTT. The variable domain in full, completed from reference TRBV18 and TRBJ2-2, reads NAGVMQNPRHLVRRRGQEARLRCSPMKGHSHVYWYRQLPEEGLKFMVYLQKENIIDESGMPKERFSAEFPKEGPSILRIQQVVRGDSAAYFCASSPPSQSTGELFFGEGSRLTVL.

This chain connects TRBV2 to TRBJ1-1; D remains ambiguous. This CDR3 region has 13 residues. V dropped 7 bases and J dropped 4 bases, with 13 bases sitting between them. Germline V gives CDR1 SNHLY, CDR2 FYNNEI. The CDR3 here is CASNPLPSTEAFF. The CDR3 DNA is TGTGCCAGCAACCCTCTCCCGAGCACTGAAGCTTTCTTT.